The following is a TCR beta chain sequence with its context. The antigen remains undetermined. Authors' data handling: For the immunoSEQ data, sequences were junction-only without quality scores, so filtering differed. Repertoires were generated with immunoSEQ multiplex PCR, while TCRdb's copy carries only in-frame clones and drops some. That table is the source of V, J and clone size, and D and trimming were worked out from the DNA. Of 2 million to 3 million clones listed, over 85% are singletons. Germline V gives CDR1 SEHNR, CDR2 FQNEAQ (reference sequence). The V gene end was trimmed by 4 bases and the J gene end by 5 bases; junction bases not matched to a gene: 15. The CDR3 is made up of 17 amino acids. The sample belongs to a study of shared clonotypes between healthy human individuals. Study-wide points: Donors were few, which limited the genetic and exposure-history diversity represented. In contrast to clonotypes shared by all four donors, non-shared clonotypes had lower generation probabilities.

The sequence was obtained from a man aged 18 to 35 in good health. Some clones in this sample may be carry-over from other donors' samples. The sample was naive CD4+ T cells from PBMCs. Documented subset: CD45RA+ positively selected. The J gene is TRBJ2-7, the V gene TRBV7-9, with 9 bases lining up with TRBD1. The CDR3 DNA follows: TGTGCCAGCAGCTACCCAGGGTGGGGACAGGGTCCCCACGAGCAGTACTTC. It translates to CASSYPGWGQGPHEQYF.